This section outlines one TCR beta chain sequence together with its context. This sample was included in a study of technical replicates of blood from a few donors. TCRdb's copy holds only in-frame clones and misses some; the assay was immunoSEQ multiplex PCR. The table includes roughly 60,000 clones, approximately 87% detected once. The germline CDR1 and CDR2 sequences are SGHRS and YFSETQ. This CDR3 has 13 residues. V shed 5 bases and J shed 4 bases, with 12 bases lying between them. The sequence was collected from a human donor in good health. Some clones in this sample may be carry-over from other donors' samples. Sequenced input: PBMCs. V is TRBV5-1 and J is TRBJ2-5; D is unclear. CDR3 nucleotides: TGCGCCAGCAGTTCGCCCCCGAGAGAGACCCAGTACTTC. Encoded protein: CASSSPPRETQYF.